Listed below are T cell receptor beta chains from one sample, sequenced in a study of response to subunit inactivated influenza vaccine. TCRdb re-analysed the RT-PCR reads in MiXCR, keeping a single row per CDR3 protein. In the table there are a few hundred thousand distinct CDR3 sequences, roughly 15% of which are singletons. The sample in question was PBMCs from blood, obtained 12 days after vaccination. The source of these receptors is a man aged 45 to 65 who received an inactivated influenza vaccine. The CDR3 runs from the conserved cysteine through the conserved F or W. A D gene is named only where the DNA matches it firmly. Some rows have no size entry. The others give once, few or many, or a class for an expanded clone.

d_call	clone_size	v_call	j_call	cdr3_nt	cdr3_aa
NA	NA	TRBV3-1	TRBJ1-1	TGTGCCAGCAGCTACAGGGTTTCGAACACTGAAGCTTTCTTT	CASSYRVSNTEAFF
TRBD2	NA	TRBV12-3/TRBV12-4	TRBJ2-1	TGTGCCAGCAGTTCCTGGACTAGCGGGAGGCACAATGAGCAGTTCTTC	CASSSWTSGRHNEQFF
TRBD1	few	TRBV28	TRBJ1-1	TGTGCCAGCAGTTTAGGCGACAGGGGAGGGACTGAAGCTTTCTTT	CASSLGDRGGTEAFF
NA	few	TRBV12-3/TRBV12-4	TRBJ2-7	TGTGCCAGCAGTTTAGGGACGGATTACTACGAGCAGTACTTC	CASSLGTDYYEQYF
TRBD2	few	TRBV4-1	TRBJ2-3	TGCGCCAGCAGCCAAGTACTAGCGGGGATATTCACAGATACGCAGTATTTT	CASSQVLAGIFTDTQYF
NA	few	TRBV5-5	TRBJ1-5	TGTGCCAGCAGCTTGGAGGTTCTGCGGGGTTATAGCAATCAGCCCCAGCATTTT	CASSLEVLRGYSNQPQHF
TRBD1	NA	TRBV29-1	TRBJ2-7	TGCAGCGTAGGAGACAGGGGTGACAAATACGAGCAGTACTTC	CSVGDRGDKYEQYF
NA	NA	TRBV7-2	TRBJ2-1	TGTGCCAGCAGCTTAATTGGGACTGAGCAGTTCTTC	CASSLIGTEQFF
TRBD1	many	TRBV7-8	TRBJ2-2	TGTGCCAGCAGCTCGTACAGGGGGAACACCGGGGAGCTGTTTTTT	CASSSYRGNTGELFF
TRBD1	few	TRBV7-2	TRBJ2-1	TGTGCCAGCAGTTGGACAGGAGGCTCCTACAATGAGCAGTTCTTC	CASSWTGGSYNEQFF
NA	NA	TRBV4-1	TRBJ2-7	TGCGCCAGCAGCCAAGAGGAACAGGGAGTTTACGAGCAGTACTTC	CASSQEEQGVYEQYF
NA	many	TRBV11-2	TRBJ2-1	TGTGCCAGCAGCTTAGGGTACCTCGAGTTCACCTACAATGAGCAGTTCTTC	CASSLGYLEFTYNEQFF
TRBD2	few	TRBV7-3	TRBJ2-1	TGTGCCAGCAGCTTAACGGGGACTAGCGGGGCCTACAATGAGCAGTTCTTC	CASSLTGTSGAYNEQFF
NA	many	TRBV20-1	TRBJ2-3	TGCAGTGCTAGAGATCCGATGGGAGATACGCAGTATTTT	CSARDPMGDTQYF
NA	NA	TRBV12-3/TRBV12-4	TRBJ2-1	TGTGCCAGCAGTAGAAGACTCCCAAGCTCCTACAATGAGCAGTTCTTC	CASSRRLPSSYNEQFF
TRBD1	NA	TRBV5-1	TRBJ2-1	TGCGCCAGCAGCTTGGCGAGACAGGGGTATTTCGATGAGCAGTTCTTC	CASSLARQGYFDEQFF
NA	few	TRBV28	TRBJ2-4	TGTGCCAGCAGTTTATACAGGGTTGGGGGCATTCAGTACTTC	CASSLYRVGGIQYF
TRBD2	NA	TRBV12-3/TRBV12-4	TRBJ2-5	TGTGCCAGCAGTTTCCGAGAATCCGGGACTAGCCTGGAGACCCAGTACTTC	CASSFRESGTSLETQYF
NA	NA	TRBV4-3	TRBJ2-7	TGCGCCAGCAGCCCCACCGGGCTCCCAAACTCCTACGAGCAGTACTTC	CASSPTGLPNSYEQYF
NA	NA	TRBV2	TRBJ2-2	TGTGCCAGCAGTGGGAGGCGGCTGGTCGGGGAGCTGTTTTTT	CASSGRRLVGELFF
NA	NA	TRBV10-3	TRBJ2-7	TGTGCCATCGCCCTCGGCCGAGAAGGGGAGCAGTACTTC	CAIALGREGEQYF
NA	few	TRBV12-3/TRBV12-4	TRBJ2-7	TGTGCCAGCAGTTTTCGGCGGGCGGCCAACTACGAGCAGTACTTC	CASSFRRAANYEQYF
NA	NA	TRBV20-1	TRBJ2-7	TGCAGTGCTAGAGATCAAGGGGGCCTAGCGCCCAAGTCCCCCTACGAGCAGTACTTC	CSARDQGGLAPKSPYEQYF
NA	NA	TRBV18	TRBJ2-7	TGTGCCAGCTCACCACCGGATTTCGGCGAGCAGTACTTC	CASSPPDFGEQYF
TRBD2	NA	TRBV5-5	TRBJ2-5	TGTGCCAGCAGCTTAGATACTAGCGGGGGGGCAGAGACCCAGTACTTC	CASSLDTSGGAETQYF
NA	few	TRBV12-3/TRBV12-4	TRBJ1-2	TGTGCCAGCAGTTTACAGACAGTAGCTAACTATGGCTACACCTTC	CASSLQTVANYGYTF
TRBD1	NA	TRBV2	TRBJ2-7	TGTGCCAGCACCTGGGACAGGGGAATGGCCCTTTCCTCCGAGCAGTACTTC	CASTWDRGMALSSEQYF
TRBD1	few	TRBV18	TRBJ2-7	TGTGCCAGCTCACCTTCGGGACAGCTATCTTACGAGCAGTACTTC	CASSPSGQLSYEQYF
NA	NA	TRBV12-3/TRBV12-4	TRBJ2-3	TGTGCCAGCAGTGCCGGGTGGGGGGGCACAGATACGCAGTATTTT	CASSAGWGGTDTQYF
NA	many	TRBV7-2	TRBJ2-7	TGTGCCAGCAGCCTTCGGGCTAGTCTCATGTACGAGCAGTACTTC	CASSLRASLMYEQYF
NA	NA	TRBV6-1	TRBJ2-2	TGTGCCAGCAGTGCCGGTTCGTCCTTCGGCGGGGAGCTGTTTTTT	CASSAGSSFGGELFF
NA	few	TRBV7-9	TRBJ1-4	TGTGCCAGCAGCTTCTCGACAGCAACTAATGAAAAACTGTTTTTT	CASSFSTATNEKLFF
TRBD2	few	TRBV20-1	TRBJ2-5	TGCAGTGCTAGACACCTAGCGGGAGGGAGAGGAGAGACCCAGTACTTC	CSARHLAGGRGETQYF
NA	NA	TRBV7-2	TRBJ1-2	TGTGCCAGCACCAAACAGGGACGTAACTATGGCTACACCTTC	CASTKQGRNYGYTF
NA	few	TRBV12-3/TRBV12-4	TRBJ1-4	TGTGCCAGCAGCAGACACCTGGAAAAACTGTTTTTT	CASSRHLEKLFF
NA	NA	TRBV27	TRBJ2-3	TGTGCCAGCAGTTATGTGGGGAACACAGATACGCAGTATTTT	CASSYVGNTDTQYF
TRBD1	many	TRBV24-1	TRBJ2-2	TGTGCCACCAGTGGCGCAGGGGGCTTCACCGGGGAGCTGTTTTTT	CATSGAGGFTGELFF
NA	few	TRBV20-1	TRBJ1-1	TGCAGTGCTAGAGCCGGGGGTACCGGCACTGAAGCTTTCTTT	CSARAGGTGTEAFF
NA	NA	TRBV4-3	TRBJ1-1	TGCGCCAGCAGCCAACTCCCAGGGGAAAGCAGCACTGAAGCTTTCTTT	CASSQLPGESSTEAFF
TRBD2	few	TRBV6-2/TRBV6-3	TRBJ2-3	TGTGCCAGCAATACCGGGACTAGCGGGGTTGGCGGAACAGATACGCAGTATTTT	CASNTGTSGVGGTDTQYF
NA	few	TRBV29-1	TRBJ2-3	TGCAGCGTAAAAGGTAGTCCGCATACGCAGTATTTT	CSVKGSPHTQYF
NA	few	TRBV6-5	TRBJ2-7	TGTGCCAGCAGTCACGGGGCAGGAAGCTCCTACGAGCAGTACTTC	CASSHGAGSSYEQYF
NA	NA	TRBV11-2	TRBJ1-1	TGTGCCAGCAGCTTAGTTCCACAGGGTGAAGCTTTCTTT	CASSLVPQGEAFF
NA	few	TRBV7-2	TRBJ2-3	TGTGCCAGCAGCTTAGCCTTCCGAGATACGCAGTATTTT	CASSLAFRDTQYF
TRBD2	few	TRBV7-6	TRBJ2-7	TGTGCCAGCAGCAAAGGGACTAGATACGAGCAGTACTTC	CASSKGTRYEQYF
NA	few	TRBV7-2	TRBJ2-7	TGTGCCAGCAGCTTATTTACAACCTACGAGCAGTACTTC	CASSLFTTYEQYF
NA	many	TRBV5-1	TRBJ2-5	TGCGCCAGCAGCTTGACGGGAGAGACCCAGTACTTC	CASSLTGETQYF
NA	few	TRBV18	TRBJ1-1	TGTGCCAGCTCACCCTCCGAGACAGTGAACACTGAAGCTTTCTTT	CASSPSETVNTEAFF
TRBD1	few	TRBV6-1	TRBJ1-6	TGTGCCAGCAGAGCGGGGACAGGGGGAATCTCCTATAATTCACCCCTCCACTTT	CASRAGTGGISYNSPLHF
NA	NA	TRBV5-1	TRBJ2-3	TGCGCCAGCAGGCCGGGGTTCGGCACAGATACGCAGTATTTT	CASRPGFGTDTQYF
NA	NA	TRBV7-2	TRBJ1-1	TGTGCCAGCAGCTTAGCGGAGAGGGGTACTGAAGCTTTCTTT	CASSLAERGTEAFF
NA	few	TRBV6-1	TRBJ1-6	TGTGCCAGCAGTCGGGGTTTCTCTAATTCACCCCTCCACTTT	CASSRGFSNSPLHF
NA	NA	TRBV4-1	TRBJ2-7	TGCGCCAGCAGCCAAGATTCACAGGCTCCCGAGCAGTACTTC	CASSQDSQAPEQYF
NA	few	TRBV2	TRBJ1-6	TGTGCCAGCATGGCAGAGCCTAGCTCCTATAATTCACCCCTCCACTTT	CASMAEPSSYNSPLHF